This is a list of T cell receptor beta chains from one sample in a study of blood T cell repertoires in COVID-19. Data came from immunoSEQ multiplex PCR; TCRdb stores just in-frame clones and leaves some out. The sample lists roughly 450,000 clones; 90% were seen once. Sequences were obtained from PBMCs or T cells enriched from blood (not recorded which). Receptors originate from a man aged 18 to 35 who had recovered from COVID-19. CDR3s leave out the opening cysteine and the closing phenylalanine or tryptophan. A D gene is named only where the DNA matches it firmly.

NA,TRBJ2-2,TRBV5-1,ASSLGSGEYTGELF
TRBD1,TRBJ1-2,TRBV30,AGRDRVTSGYT
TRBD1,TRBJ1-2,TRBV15,ATSSPGGEEIWCNYGYT
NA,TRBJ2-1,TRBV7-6,ASSLVFGWRRRSPYNEQF
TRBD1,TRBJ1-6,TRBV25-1,ASRDRAWSPLH
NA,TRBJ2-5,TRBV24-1,ATSEGDIAFGETQY
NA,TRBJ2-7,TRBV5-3,ARSPGGGVAYEQY
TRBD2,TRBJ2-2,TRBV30,ACPTGGPGELF
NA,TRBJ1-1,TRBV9,ASSVAGAAGAEAF
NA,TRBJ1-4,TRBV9,ASSVAGGSNEKLF
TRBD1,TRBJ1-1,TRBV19,ATSPDRDTEAF
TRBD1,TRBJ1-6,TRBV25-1,ASSGSTRDRVTNSPLH
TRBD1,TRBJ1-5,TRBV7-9,ASSSGQGSNQPQH
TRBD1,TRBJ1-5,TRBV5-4,ASSFQGAGQPQH
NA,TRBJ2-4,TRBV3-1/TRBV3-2,ASSQATPGSNIQY
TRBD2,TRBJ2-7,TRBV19,ASSRGLAGPPEQY
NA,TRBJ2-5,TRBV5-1,ASSLGGRETQY
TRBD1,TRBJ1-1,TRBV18,ASSLDRDLSGAF
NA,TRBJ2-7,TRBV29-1,SVQGNYEQY
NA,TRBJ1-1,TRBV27,ASSRFSTGLNTEAF
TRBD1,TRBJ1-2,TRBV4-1,ASSQGDRGFYGYT
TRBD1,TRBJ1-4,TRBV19,ASSAHRGTNEKLF
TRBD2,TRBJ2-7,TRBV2,ASRKLGGGYYEQY